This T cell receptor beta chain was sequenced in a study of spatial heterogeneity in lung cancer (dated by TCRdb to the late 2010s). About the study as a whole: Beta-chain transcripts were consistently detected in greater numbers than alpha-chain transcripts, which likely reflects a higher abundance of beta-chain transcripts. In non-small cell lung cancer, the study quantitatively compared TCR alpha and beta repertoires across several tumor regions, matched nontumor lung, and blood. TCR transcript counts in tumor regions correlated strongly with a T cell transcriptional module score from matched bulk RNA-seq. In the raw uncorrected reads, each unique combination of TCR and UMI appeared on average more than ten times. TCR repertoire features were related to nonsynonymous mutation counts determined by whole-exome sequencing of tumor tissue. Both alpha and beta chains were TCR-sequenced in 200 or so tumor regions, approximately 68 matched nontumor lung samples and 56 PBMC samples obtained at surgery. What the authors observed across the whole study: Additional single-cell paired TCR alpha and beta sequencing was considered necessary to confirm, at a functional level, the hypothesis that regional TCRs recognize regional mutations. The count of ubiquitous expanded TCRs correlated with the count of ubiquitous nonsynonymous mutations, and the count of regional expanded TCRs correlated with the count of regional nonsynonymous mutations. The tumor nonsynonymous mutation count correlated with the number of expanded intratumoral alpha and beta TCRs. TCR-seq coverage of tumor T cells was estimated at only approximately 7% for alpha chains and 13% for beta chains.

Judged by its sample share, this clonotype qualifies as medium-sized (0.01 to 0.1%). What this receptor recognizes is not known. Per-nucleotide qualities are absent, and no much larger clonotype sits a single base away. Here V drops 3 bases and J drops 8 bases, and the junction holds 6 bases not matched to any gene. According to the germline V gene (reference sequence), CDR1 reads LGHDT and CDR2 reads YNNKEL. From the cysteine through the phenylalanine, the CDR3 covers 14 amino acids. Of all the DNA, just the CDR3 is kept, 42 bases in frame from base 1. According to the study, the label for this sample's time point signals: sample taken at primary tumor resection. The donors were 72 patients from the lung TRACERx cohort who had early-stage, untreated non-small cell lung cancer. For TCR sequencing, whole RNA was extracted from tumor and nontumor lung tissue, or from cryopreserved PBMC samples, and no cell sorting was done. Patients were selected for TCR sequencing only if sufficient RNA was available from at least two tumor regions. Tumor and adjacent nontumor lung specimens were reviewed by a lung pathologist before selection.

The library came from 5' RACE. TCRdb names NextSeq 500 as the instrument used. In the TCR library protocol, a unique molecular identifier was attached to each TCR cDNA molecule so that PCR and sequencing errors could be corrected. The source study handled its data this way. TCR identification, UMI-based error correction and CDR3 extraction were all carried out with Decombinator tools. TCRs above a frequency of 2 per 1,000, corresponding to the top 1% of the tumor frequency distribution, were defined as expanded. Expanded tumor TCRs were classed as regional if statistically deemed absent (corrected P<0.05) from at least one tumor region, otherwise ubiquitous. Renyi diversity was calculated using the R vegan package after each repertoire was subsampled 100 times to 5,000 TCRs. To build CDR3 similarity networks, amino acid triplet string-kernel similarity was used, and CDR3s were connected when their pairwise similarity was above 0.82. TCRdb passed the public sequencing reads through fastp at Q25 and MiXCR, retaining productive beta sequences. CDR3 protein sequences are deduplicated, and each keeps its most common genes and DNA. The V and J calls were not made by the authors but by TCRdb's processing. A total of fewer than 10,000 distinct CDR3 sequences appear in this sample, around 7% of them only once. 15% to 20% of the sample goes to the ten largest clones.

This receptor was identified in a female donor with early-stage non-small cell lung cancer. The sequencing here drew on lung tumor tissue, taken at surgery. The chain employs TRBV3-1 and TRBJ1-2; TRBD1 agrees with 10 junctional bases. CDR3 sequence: CASSQRQGARGYTF. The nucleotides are TGTGCCAGCAGCCAGAGACAGGGGGCGCGGGGCTACACCTTC.